Described below is a single TCR beta chain sequence and its context. This sample was taken from a study of blood T cell repertoires in COVID-19. Original processing notes: Amplification from reference gene primers served as the basis for estimated nucleated cell counts. TCRdb keeps only in-frame clones here, not all; method: immunoSEQ multiplex PCR. V and J calls and clone size are as listed in that table; D and trimming were resolved from the DNA. The sample has 35,000 to 45,000 clones; 86% are singletons. Germline V lookup: CDR1 MNHEY, CDR2 SMNVEV (reference sequence). The V gene end was trimmed by 6 bases and the J gene end by 7 bases; junction bases not matched to a gene: 5. The CDR3 runs 14 residues.

The TCR comes from a man in his forties with active COVID-19. The rearrangement joins TRBV27 to TRBJ1-6; 8 bases map to TRBD1. The sample was peripheral blood. The CDR3 region has the DNA TGTGCCAGCAGCCCGGGACAGGAGAATTCACCCCTCCACTTT. Translated: CASSPGQENSPLHF.